This T cell receptor (beta chain) was captured in a study of blood T cell repertoires in COVID-19. The wider study: COVID-19 samples from acute and convalescent phases originated in the United States, Italy and Spain. PBMCs, B-cell-depleted T cells, or T cells were the source of the cDNA or gDNA that made up the material.

Authors' data handling: Amplifying reference gene primers gave estimates of nucleated cell counts. The assay was immunoSEQ multiplex PCR, and TCRdb's table has in-frame clones only and misses some. From that table come the V and J calls and clone size; the DNA was used to work out D and trimming. Counted here are 200,000 to 250,000 clones, approximately 82% occurring once; the ten biggest clones make up 12%. With 4 bases clipped from V and 0 bases from J, the junction kept 0 bases outside the gene matches. Germline V gives CDR1 MGHDK, CDR2 SYGVNS. This CDR3 comprises 14 residues. The sequenced sample consisted of peripheral blood. This receptor was obtained from a middle-aged woman with acute or convalescent COVID-19. This chain uses TRBV25-1 with TRBJ2-7, with TRBD2 identical over 10 bases. CDR3 protein: CASSGTSGSYEQYF. The CDR3 bases are TGTGCCAGCAGTGGGACTAGCGGCTCCTACGAGCAGTACTTC.